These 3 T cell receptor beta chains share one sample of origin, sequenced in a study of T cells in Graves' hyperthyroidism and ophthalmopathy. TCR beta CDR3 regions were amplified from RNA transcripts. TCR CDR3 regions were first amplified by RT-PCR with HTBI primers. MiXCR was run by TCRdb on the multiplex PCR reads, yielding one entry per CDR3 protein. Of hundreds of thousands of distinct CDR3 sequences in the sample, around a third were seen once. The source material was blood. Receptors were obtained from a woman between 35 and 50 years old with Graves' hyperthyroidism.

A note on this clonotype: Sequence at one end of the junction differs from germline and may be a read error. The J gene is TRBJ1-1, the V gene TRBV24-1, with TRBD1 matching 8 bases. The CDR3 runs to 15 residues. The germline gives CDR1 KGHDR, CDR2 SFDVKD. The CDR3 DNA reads TGTGCCAGCAGTTCCTCCAGGGGGCTCCTCACTGAAGCTTTCTTT. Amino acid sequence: CASSSSRGLLTEAFF.

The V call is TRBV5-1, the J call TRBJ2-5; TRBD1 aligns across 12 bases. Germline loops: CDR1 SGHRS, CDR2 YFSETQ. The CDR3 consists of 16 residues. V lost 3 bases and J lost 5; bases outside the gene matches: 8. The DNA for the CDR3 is TGCGCCAGCAGCTCTTACTGGGACAGGGGGCAGGAGACCCAGTACTTC. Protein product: CASSSYWDRGQETQYF. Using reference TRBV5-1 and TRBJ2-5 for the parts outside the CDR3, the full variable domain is KAGVTQTPRYLIKTRGQQVTLSCSPISGHRSVSWYQQTPGQGLQFLFEYFSETQRNKGNFPGRFSGRQFSNSRSEMNVSTLELGDSALYLCASSSYWDRGQETQYFGPGTRLLVL.

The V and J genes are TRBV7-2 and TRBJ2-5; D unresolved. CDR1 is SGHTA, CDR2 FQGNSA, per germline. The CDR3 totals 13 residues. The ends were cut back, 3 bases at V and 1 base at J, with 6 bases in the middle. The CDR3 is CASSFFPQETQYF. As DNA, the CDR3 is TGTGCCAGCAGCTTCTTCCCCCAAGAGACCCAGTACTTC. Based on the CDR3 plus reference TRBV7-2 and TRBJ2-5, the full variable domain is GAGVSQSPSNKVTEKGKDVELRCDPISGHTALYWYRQSLGQGLEFLIYFQGNSAPDKSGLPSDRFSAERTGGSVSTLTIQRTQQEDSAVYLCASSFFPQETQYFGPGTRLLVL.